The clone carrying this T cell receptor beta chain was seen only a few times. The data originate from a study of cytomegalovirus exposure and HLA in healthy donors. The primer mix had 60 Vbeta and 13 Jbeta primers. TCRdb's copy holds only in-frame clones and misses some; the assay was immunoSEQ multiplex PCR. The sample lists around 92,000 clones, 65% to 80% occurring once. CDR1 and CDR2 from the germline V gene are MNHNS and SASEGT. The CDR3 runs to 15 residues. V was shortened by 3 bases and J by 1 base, with 10 bases between the two germline ends. The clonotype originates from a female donor in good health and CMV-seropositive. Sequences were obtained from PBMCs. The V call is TRBV6-1, the J call TRBJ1-3, with no clear D. The CDR3 spells CASSDPGFSGNTIYF. CDR3 coding DNA: TGTGCCAGCAGTGATCCGGGGTTTTCTGGAAACACCATATATTTT.